Here is one T cell receptor (beta chain) with its context. The antigen remains undetermined. The source of the sample is a study of shared clonotypes between healthy human individuals. Overall study: Three CD4 naive, three CD4 memory, two CD8 naive and one CD8 memory plate were used per donor. Study results and caveats: The small donor group covered limited genetic and exposure diversity.

Repertoires were generated with immunoSEQ multiplex PCR, while TCRdb's copy carries only in-frame clones and drops some. This table has approximately 1,500,000 clones, around 95% appearing once. In germline, CDR1 is SGHKS, CDR2 YYEKEE (reference sequence). With V trimmed by 2 bases and J by 0 bases, 5 bases remained unmatched. This CDR3 spans 15 amino acids. The source is a man aged 30 to 45 in good health. The chain carries TRBV5-5 and TRBJ2-7; 7 bases are a match to TRBD2. The specimen sequenced was naive CD4+ T cells sorted from blood. As to subset: CD45RA+ positively selected. The CDR3 bases are TGTGCCAGCAGCTTCGCTAGCGGATCCTCCTACGAGCAGTACTTC. Its protein is CASSFASGSSYEQYF.